The clone carrying this TCR beta chain was seen a handful of times. The antigen is not known. TCRdb called the RT-PCR reads again in MiXCR, with one record for every CDR3 protein. Among 650,000 to 700,000 distinct CDR3 sequences listed, approximately 14% were seen once. CDR1 is DFQATT and CDR2 is SNEGSKA in the germline V gene (reference sequence). Unmatched junction bases numbered 8, after V lost 5 bases and J lost 5 bases. The CDR3 is 15 residues long. These data originate in a study of response to subunit inactivated influenza vaccine. General study findings and limits: New T cells are recruited in small numbers by each seasonal influenza vaccination, according to the authors' suggestion.

The rearrangement joins TRBV20-1 to TRBJ2-3; 12 bases are shared with TRBD1. The input for sequencing was PBMCs from blood, taken about 11 days after vaccination. The sequence came from a man over 45 who received an inactivated influenza vaccine. CDR3 DNA: TGCAGTGCTCTAGGCCGGGACAGGGGGCTAGATACGCAGTATTTT. Translating gives CSALGRDRGLDTQYF.